This paragraph covers one T cell receptor (beta chain) sequence. This CDR3 contains 15 residues. V dropped 2 bases and J dropped 0 bases, with 8 bases sitting between them. Germline CDR1 reads MNHNS; CDR2 reads SASEGT. Those enrolled in Seattle joined during active infection and were followed longitudinally afterward. The data were produced by immunoSEQ multiplex PCR, yet TCRdb's version contains in-frame clones alone and is incomplete. Here the sample spans some 120,000 clones, 90% being singletons. The data were taken from a study of blood T cell repertoires in COVID-19. Overall study context: PBMCs, B-cell-depleted T cells, or T cells provided the cDNA or gDNA that made up the material.

The chain recombines TRBV6-1 with TRBJ2-1, with D unresolved. This clonotype originated in a man aged 60-69 years with COVID-19, enrolled during active disease. Sequenced input: peripheral blood. CDR3 region: CASSERISSYNEQFF. The DNA for the CDR3 is TGTGCCAGCAGTGAAAGAATTAGCTCCTACAATGAGCAGTTCTTC.